Listed here are 21 T cell receptor beta chains from one sample, sequenced in a study of blood T cells in healthy people across ages. Sample-barcoded 5' priming and a J-beta primer mix drove a second PCR of roughly 7 to 11 cycles. Each CDR3 protein is one row after TCRdb ran MiXCR on the 5' RACE reads. This table holds approximately 800,000 distinct CDR3 sequences, around half found once. Sequenced sample: blood. Receptor source: a man aged 80 or over in good health.

The rearrangement joins TRBV6-6 to TRBJ2-7; D is tentatively TRBD1 or TRBD2 (6 bases each). The ends were cut back, 8 bases at V and 3 bases at J, with 17 bases in the middle. Germline CDR1 is MNHNY and CDR2 is SVGAGI (reference sequence). The CDR3 covers 14 residues. This chain's CDR3 is CASLRGGRGYEQYF. In nucleotides, the CDR3 is TGTGCCAGCCTCAGAGGGGGGCGAGGCTACGAGCAGTACTTC.

This sequence joins TRBV9 and TRBJ2-5; TRBD2 matches at 9 bases. The last part of the DNA fits TRBJ2-7 better; the J call may be wrong. CDR3 size: 15 residues. Germline V gene data show CDR1 as SGDLS and CDR2 as YYNGEE. The CDR3, as DNA: TGTGCCAGCAGCGTAGAAGGCGGGAGGGCCGACGAGCAGTACTTC. Translating it yields CASSVEGGRADEQYF.

This clonotype occurred a few times. The chain joins TRBV20-1 to TRBJ2-4; TRBD1 agrees at 8 bases. The CDR3 is made up of 12 amino acids. Trimming took 6 bases from V and 9 from J; bases not matched to a gene: 7. Germline loops: CDR1 DFQATT, CDR2 SNEGSKA (reference sequence). The CDR3 reads CSAAGQGSIQYF. CDR3 DNA: TGCAGTGCCGCCGGACAGGGTAGCATTCAGTACTTC.

This clonotype has just one count. V and J are TRBV20-1 and TRBJ2-3, with D hard to call. The germline V gene encodes CDR1 DFQATT and CDR2 SNEGSKA (reference sequence). V was cut by 0 bases and J by 0 bases, with 10 bases left in between. This CDR3 comprises 15 residues. The CDR3 loop reads CSARDAKGSTDTQYF. CDR3 bases: TGCAGTGCTAGAGATGCGAAGGGTAGCACAGATACGCAGTATTTT.

The V and J genes are TRBV4-3 and TRBJ1-5, with TRBD1 identical over 7 bases. This CDR3 has 13 residues. V trimming: 0 bases; J trimming: 13 bases; junction bases outside the gene matches: 6. Germline CDR1 LGHNA, CDR2 YSLEER. In DNA, the CDR3 is TGCGCCAGCAGCCAAGATCGGATGGGACAGCAGCATTTT. The encoded protein is CASSQDRMGQQHF.

On this clonotype itself: One junction end disagrees with the germline gene, perhaps due to a read error. J is TRBJ2-5 and V is TRBV12-3 or TRBV12-4; D assignment may be TRBD1 or TRBD2 (5 bases each). This CDR3 region has 12 residues. The DNA for the CDR3 is TGTGCCAGCAGTTTGGGGGTGGAGACCCGGTACTTC. Protein: CASSLGVETRYF.

This chain joins TRBV10-3 and TRBJ2-1, with TRBD2 matching over 11 bases. The germline gives CDR1 ENHRY, CDR2 SYGVKD. The CDR3 consists of 15 residues. J gave up 8 bases and V 7 bases, and 10 bases lay outside the gene matches. DNA of the CDR3: TGTGCCATCAAAGATCTAGCGGGAGGTTACGATGAGCAGTTCTTC. This encodes CAIKDLAGGYDEQFF.

The chain couples TRBV6-5 to TRBJ1-3, with 7 bases lining up with TRBD1. The CDR3 is 17 amino acids. Per germline, CDR1 MNHEY and CDR2 SVGAGI. V lost 0 bases, J lost 3 bases, and 8 bases stayed unmatched. CDR3 loop: CASSYSARGSGGNTIYF. The CDR3 DNA reads as TGTGCCAGCAGTTACTCCGCCAGGGGGTCTGGTGGAAACACCATATATTTT.

The rearrangement links TRBV7-9 to TRBJ2-7, with D perhaps TRBD1 (6 bases). Between the trimmed V and J ends, which lost 5 bases and 10 bases, there was a span of 12 bases. The CDR3 covers 11 residues. CDR1 is SEHNR, CDR2 FQNEAQ, per germline (reference sequence). CDR3 protein: CASSDWGHQYF. The CDR3 DNA sequence: TGTGCCAGCAGCGACTGGGGGCATCAGTACTTC. The full variable domain, with the rest looked up from reference TRBV7-9 and TRBJ2-7, is DTGVSQNPRHKITKRGQNVTFRCDPISEHNRLYWYRQTLGQGPEFLTYFQNEAQLEKSRLLSDRFSAERPKGSFSTLEIQRTEQGDSAMYLCASSDWGHQYFGPGTRLTVT.

The chain carries TRBV12-3 or TRBV12-4 and TRBJ2-2, with 8 bases fitting TRBD1. V gave up 8 bases and J gave up 6 bases; unmatched junction bases: 5. The CDR3 has 13 amino acids. The CDR3 loop is CASGRTGSGELFF. Here the CDR3 DNA reads TGTGCCAGCGGGCGGACAGGGTCCGGGGAGCTGTTTTTT.

V and J are TRBV6-4 and TRBJ2-1; 12 bases map to TRBD2. CDR1 is MRHNA and CDR2 is SNTAGT in the germline V gene. Trimming took 3 bases from V and 1 from J; bases not matched to a gene: 1. The CDR3 consists of 16 residues. Written as DNA, the CDR3 is TGTGCCAGCAGTGATACTAGCGGGGGGTCCTACAATGAGCAGTTCTTC. The encoded protein is CASSDTSGGSYNEQFF.

This clonotype has more than one count but fewer than ten. The gene calls are TRBV5-1 and TRBJ2-1; 9 bases are a match to TRBD2. CDR1 and CDR2 (germline): SGHRS, YFSETQ. The CDR3 length is 16 residues. V lost 0 bases, J lost 4 bases, and 5 bases stayed unmatched. CDR3 protein: CASSLVGGRGYNEQFF. DNA of the CDR3: TGCGCCAGCAGCTTGGTAGGCGGGAGGGGATACAATGAGCAGTTCTTC.

In this sample, this clonotype turned up a few times. J is TRBJ1-2 and V is TRBV7-2, with no clear D. The CDR3 runs to 12 residues. With 4 bases removed from V and 8 bases from J, the gap between germline ends came to 11 bases. The germline V gene has CDR1 SGHTA and CDR2 FQGNSA. The CDR3 nucleotides are TGTGCCAGCAGCTCCTACCTGGGGGGCTACACCTTC. This encodes CASSSYLGGYTF.

This clonotype was counted only a few times. A junction boundary mismatches the germline segment, possibly from a read error. The V and J genes are TRBV7-2 and TRBJ2-5, with 11 positions matching TRBD2. Germline values: CDR1 SGHTA, CDR2 FQGNSA. CDR3 size: 15 residues. For the CDR3, the DNA is TGTGCCGGCAGCTTAACTAGCGGGAGTTACGAGACCCAGTACTTC. This encodes CAGSLTSGSYETQYF.

This clonotype showed up just once. One end of the junction varies from germline; a read error may be responsible. The chain uses TRBV2 and TRBJ2-1; no firm D call. In germline, CDR1 is SNHLY, CDR2 FYNNEI. The CDR3 sequence is 14 residues long. CDR3 sequence (DNA): TGTGCCAGCATTGAGTGGGCCAGCTACAGTGAGCAGTTCTTC. Amino acids: CASIEWASYSEQFF.

The chain employs TRBV7-9 and TRBJ2-1; D unclear. CDR3 length equals 13 residues. With 9 bases removed from V and 10 bases from J, the gap between germline ends came to 19 bases. Germline V gene data show CDR1 as SEHNR and CDR2 as FQNEAQ (reference sequence). The CDR3 coding sequence is TGTGCCAGTCTGCGACTCTCACCCAAGGAGCAGTTCTTC. Amino acids: CASLRLSPKEQFF.

This chain's CDR3 is CASSQDLASGEETQYF. The DNA of the CDR3 is TGCGCCAGCAGCCAAGATCTGGCTAGCGGTGAAGAGACCCAGTACTTC. The chain links TRBV4-3 to TRBJ2-5, with TRBD2 matching over 7 bases. The CDR3 loop spans 16 amino acids. V was clipped by 0 bases and J by 3 bases; unmatched bases: 7. Germline V gives CDR1 LGHNA, CDR2 YSLEER.

This clonotype appeared once. V usage is TRBV2 and J usage is TRBJ2-7; D ambiguous. Trimming removed 8 bases at V and 4 bases at J, with 9 bases between. The CDR3 is 11 residues long. Germline CDR1 reads SNHLY; CDR2 reads FYNNEI. The CDR3 DNA reads as TGTGCCAGCGGGATGGGTTACGAGCAGTACTTC. This sequence encodes CASGMGYEQYF. Variable domain in full (rest from reference TRBV2 and TRBJ2-7): EPEVTQTPSHQVTQMGQEVILRCVPISNHLYFYWYRQILGQKVEFLVSFYNNEISEKSEIFDDQFSVERPDGSNFTLKIRSTKLEDSAMYFCASGMGYEQYFGPGTRLTVT.

The V call is TRBV9, the J call TRBJ2-2; D is perhaps TRBD2 (6 bases). The V end was cut by 2 bases, the J end by 10 bases, with 18 bases between. Germline CDR1 SGDLS, CDR2 YYNGEE. The CDR3 runs 15 residues. The CDR3 here is CASSVQTSPREELFF. The CDR3 coding sequence is TGTGCCAGCAGCGTCCAGACTAGTCCGAGGGAGGAGCTGTTTTTT.

As for this clonotype: One end of the junction varies from germline; a read error may be responsible. The rearrangement links TRBV15 to TRBJ1-1; TRBD1 matches at 7 bases. The V gene's germline CDR1 is LNHNV and CDR2 YYDKDF (reference sequence). CDR3 length: 17 residues. For the CDR3, the DNA is TGTGCCACCAGCCTTTACCCGTTAGGGACAGCGAACACTCAAGCTTTCTTT. Translated: CATSLYPLGTANTQAFF.

The rearrangement uses TRBV20-1 and TRBJ2-3; 8 positions match TRBD2. The CDR3 loop spans 15 amino acids. Germline V gene sequence: CDR1 DFQATT, CDR2 SNEGSKA (reference sequence). J gave up 4 bases and V 2 bases, and 8 bases lay outside the gene matches. The CDR3 loop reads CSARSRGGNADTQYF. The CDR3, as DNA: TGCAGTGCTAGATCGCGCGGGGGGAACGCAGATACGCAGTATTTT.